This entry concerns a single T cell receptor beta chain. It lacks a known antigen. No much larger clonotype is one base removed from it; base qualities were not supplied. TCR CDR3 regions were amplified from genomic DNA by multiplex PCR using the deep immunoSEQ assay. Extracted genomic DNA from each cell subset was spread evenly across all wells of several immunoSEQ 96-well plates, with each plate serving as a replicate. For sorted subsets, 150 to 250 ng of genomic DNA, equivalent to 25,000 to 35,000 T cell genomes, went into each replicate PCR. The purified libraries were quantified using a Qubit 3.0 fluorometer, sized with a Bioanalyzer 2100, and then quantified again using the KAPA Library Quantification kit. Each immunoSEQ 96-well plate was sequenced on its own single-read 150-cycle Illumina NextSeq 550 flow cell. For the original study's pipeline: Because only junctional sequences without quality scores were contained in the immunoSEQ output, filtering matching that applied to full-length reads could not be performed. Sequences were annotated with PyIR, a Python wrapper for IgBLAST v1.9, using IMGT germline references to assign V/J genes and CDR3. Reads were filtered out if the reads had weak V/J assignments (E-value above 1e-6), no CDR3, stop codons, out-of-frame junctions, or ambiguous translated residues. V3J clonotypes were defined by identical inferred V gene, J gene, and CDR3 amino acid sequence. The percentage overlap between two repertoires was calculated by dividing the number of shared unique clonotypes by the size of the smaller repertoire. Richness of each repertoire was evaluated using RTK rarefaction, the Chao1 estimator, and Recon v2.1 estimates of unobserved clonotypes. OLGA was used to compute generation probabilities for all TCRbeta clonotypes that the gDNA method yielded from four donors. The table was pulled from immuneACCESS by TCRdb, which kept in-frame rearrangements only. Such tables lose some clones; where checked, under half of the loss comes from unresolved V genes, and the rest has no known cause. D and trimming come from the DNA, and the V and J calls and clone size come from that table. Present in this sample are approximately 2,300,000 clones, about nine tenths of which were seen just once. 0.3% to 0.45% of the sample rests with the top ten.

The data are from a study of shared clonotypes between healthy human individuals (TCRdb year 2020). Some background on the complete study: The cohort included three men and a couple of women between 18 and 49 years of age. To estimate repertoire size and how much clonotypes are shared between individuals, the study performed deep sequencing of blood TCR repertoires from about five healthy adults. To increase sequencing depth and limit assay-specific biases, TCR repertoire library preparation and sequencing were carried out by different laboratories using diverse techniques. For each donor, CD4 naive and CD4 memory were each run on three plates, CD8 naive on two plates, and CD8 memory on one plate. Between about 0.8 and 8.9 billion PBMCs per donor were obtained by leukapheresis.

Overall results and qualifications from the work: When a few donors were compared, the shared fraction of clonotypes was about 5% for naive CD4, 3.5% to 4% for naive CD8, 2% to 2.5% for memory CD4, and 0.4% for memory CD8. Estimated clonotype richness was generally larger for naive than for memory subsets. Higher generation probabilities were observed for clonotypes shared by all four sorted-subset donors than for non-shared clonotypes. Pairwise subsampling indicated that sequencing depth was expected to affect the degree of clonotype sharing among donors. Because the study included a small number of donors, the genetic and exposure-history diversity represented was limited. Incomplete sequencing was indicated by rarefaction of sorted-subset datasets, despite the large sequencing depth. Sampling was limited to blood, and TCR repertoires in tissue likely differ from TCR repertoires in blood.

The germline V gene specifies WSHSY as CDR1 and SAAADI as CDR2. At the junction V is shortened by 6 bases and J by 1 base; bases outside the gene matches: 0. Counted from cysteine to phenylalanine, this CDR3 has 13 amino acids. Of the read, only the CDR3 DNA is kept; its 39 bases are in frame from base 1. Healthy HIV-negative adults with no recently reported acute infections or vaccinations were included as donors. Every donor was a Caucasian adult residing in Nashville, Tennessee, USA. CD4+ T cells were enriched by magnetic negative selection, after which naive cells were positively selected on CD45RA and the negative fraction was taken as the memory subset. Blood was collected by leukapheresis, and PBMCs were isolated by Ficoll-Histopaque density gradient centrifugation and then cryopreserved in liquid nitrogen vapor phase. Analytical flow cytometry was used to check the purity and quantity of every magnetically sorted T cell population. From each sorted fraction, genomic DNA was isolated and quantified by UV absorbance on a Nanodrop 2000c.

Specimen: naive CD4+ T cells from PBMCs. Read against the paper, the sample's cell subset or site label means: CD45RA+ positively selected. The source is a man aged 18 to 35 in good health. Some clones in this sample may be carry-over from other donors' samples. The V gene is TRBV10-2 and the J gene is TRBJ2-7, with 10 bases in between that match TRBD2. CDR3 sequence: CASRLAGSYEQYF. The base sequence is TGCGCCAGCAGACTAGCGGGATCCTACGAGCAGTACTTC.